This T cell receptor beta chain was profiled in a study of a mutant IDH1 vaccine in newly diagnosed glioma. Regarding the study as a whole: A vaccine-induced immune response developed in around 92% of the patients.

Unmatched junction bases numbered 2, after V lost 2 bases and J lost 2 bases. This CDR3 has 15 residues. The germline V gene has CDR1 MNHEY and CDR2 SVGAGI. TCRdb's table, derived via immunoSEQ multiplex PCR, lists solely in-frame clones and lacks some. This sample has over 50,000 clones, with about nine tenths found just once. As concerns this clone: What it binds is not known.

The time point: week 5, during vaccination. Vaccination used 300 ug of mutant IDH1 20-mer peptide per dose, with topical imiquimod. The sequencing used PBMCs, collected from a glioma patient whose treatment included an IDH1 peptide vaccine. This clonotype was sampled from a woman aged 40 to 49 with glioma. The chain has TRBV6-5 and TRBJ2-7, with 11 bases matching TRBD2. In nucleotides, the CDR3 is TGTGCCAGCAGTTACAGACTAGCGGGACCCTACGAGCAGTACTTC. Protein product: CASSYRLAGPYEQYF.